This note documents a single TCR beta chain sequence. Measured with immunoSEQ multiplex PCR; TCRdb has only the in-frame clones, and not every one. The sample includes about 160,000 clones, about 94% seen only once; the top ten take about 14%. These data come from a study of control samples from healthy donors and cancer patients. Germline CDR1 DFQATT, CDR2 SNEGSKA (reference sequence). The CDR3 runs to 15 residues. V was pared by 3 bases and J by 0 bases, with 5 bases of the junction left unmatched. This chain links TRBV20-1 with TRBJ2-3, with 8 bases aligning to TRBD2. The sequenced material came from PBMCs. The sequence came from a man in his sixties with colorectal cancer. The CDR3 reads CSASQTSDSTDTQYF. CDR3 bases: TGCAGTGCTAGTCAGACTAGCGACAGCACAGATACGCAGTATTTT.